This T cell receptor beta chain was captured by sequencing in a study of long-term antiretroviral therapy in people with HIV. The V and J ends lost 6 bases and 3 bases respectively, with 14 bases between them. CDR1 is SNHLY and CDR2 is FYNNEI in the germline V gene. This CDR3 comprises 14 residues. It was version v3.0 of the immunoSEQ assay that was run at survey level. Profiling relied on immunoSEQ multiplex PCR, and the TCRdb table lists in-frame clones only, not all of them. In the table there are tens of thousands of clones, 90% to 95% of which are singletons. The J gene is TRBJ1-1, the V gene TRBV2; no firm D call. The origin of this receptor is a woman aged 45-65 years with HIV. Material: unsorted PBMCs, obtained 3.7 years after starting antiretroviral therapy. The CDR3 region has the DNA TGTGCCAGCAGGAGGAGCAATAGGGACACTGAAGCTTTCTTT. It specifies CASRRSNRDTEAFF. Filled out from reference TRBV2 and TRBJ1-1, the complete variable domain reads EPEVTQTPSHQVTQMGQEVILRCVPISNHLYFYWYRQILGQKVEFLVSFYNNEISEKSEIFDDQFSVERPDGSNFTLKIRSTKLEDSAMYFCASRRSNRDTEAFFGQGTRLTVV.